These T cell receptor beta chains were read from a single sample in a study of cytomegalovirus exposure and HLA in healthy donors. Repertoires were generated with immunoSEQ multiplex PCR, while TCRdb's copy carries only in-frame clones and drops some. In the table there are some 150,000 clones, 85% to 90% of which are singletons. Sequencing was carried out using PBMCs. The receptors here all came from a woman between 25 and 40 years old in good health and CMV-seropositive. The CDR3 runs from the conserved cysteine through the conserved F or W. A D gene is named only where the DNA matches it firmly. Some rows mark clone size as missing; the rest say once, few, many or name a class of expanded clone.

V gene: TRBV11-2; J gene: TRBJ1-4; clone size: many; D gene: TRBD1; CDR3 protein: CASSLQGGNEKLFF; CDR3 DNA: TGTGCCAGCAGCTTACAGGGGGGAAATGAAAAACTGTTTTTT
V gene: TRBV5-1; J gene: TRBJ1-2; clone size: NA; D gene: NA; CDR3 protein: CASSLLTSDLGGGSGYTF; CDR3 DNA: TGCGCCAGCAGCTTGTTAACCTCCGATCTCGGGGGAGGCTCTGGCTACACCTTC
V gene: TRBV23-1; J gene: TRBJ2-3; clone size: NA; D gene: TRBD1; CDR3 protein: CASSPGQGCTDTQYF; CDR3 DNA: TGCGCCAGCAGCCCCGGACAGGGATGCACAGATACGCAGTATTTT
V gene: TRBV6-5; J gene: TRBJ2-7; clone size: NA; D gene: TRBD1; CDR3 protein: CASRPGGDLLGEQYF; CDR3 DNA: TGTGCCAGCAGACCAGGGGGAGACCTCCTCGGCGAGCAGTACTTC
V gene: TRBV7-2; J gene: TRBJ2-3; clone size: NA; D gene: NA; CDR3 protein: CASSRPSDTQYF; CDR3 DNA: TGTGCCAGCAGCCGTCCGTCAGATACGCAGTATTTT
V gene: TRBV5-8; J gene: TRBJ2-1; clone size: NA; D gene: TRBD1; CDR3 protein: CASSSTSTGLDEQFF; CDR3 DNA: TGTGCCAGCAGCTCCACGTCGACAGGGTTGGATGAGCAGTTCTTC
V gene: TRBV7-9; J gene: TRBJ2-1; clone size: few; D gene: NA; CDR3 protein: CASSLQGRGEQFF; CDR3 DNA: TGTGCCAGCAGCTTACAGGGGAGGGGGGAGCAGTTCTTC
V gene: TRBV7-9; J gene: TRBJ2-1; clone size: NA; D gene: TRBD2; CDR3 protein: CASSGGRVYGNEQFF; CDR3 DNA: TGTGCCAGCAGCGGTGGGAGGGTGTATGGCAATGAGCAGTTCTTC
V gene: TRBV6-4; J gene: TRBJ2-1; clone size: NA; D gene: NA; CDR3 protein: CASSDDGSYNEQFF; CDR3 DNA: TGTGCCAGCAGTGACGACGGGAGCTACAATGAGCAGTTCTTC
V gene: TRBV11-1; J gene: TRBJ2-5; clone size: NA; D gene: TRBD2; CDR3 protein: CASSSRGDPQETQYF; CDR3 DNA: TGTGCCAGCAGCTCCCGGGGGGACCCCCAAGAGACCCAGTACTTC
V gene: TRBV19; J gene: TRBJ1-2; clone size: NA; D gene: NA; CDR3 protein: CASLKGITYGYTF; CDR3 DNA: TGTGCCAGTTTGAAGGGGATAACCTATGGCTACACCTTC
V gene: TRBV6-6; J gene: TRBJ1-5; clone size: NA; D gene: TRBD1; CDR3 protein: CASSTRGQGLPQHF; CDR3 DNA: TGTGCCAGCAGCACTCGGGGACAGGGCCTGCCCCAGCATTTT
V gene: TRBV27; J gene: TRBJ2-7; clone size: NA; D gene: TRBD2; CDR3 protein: CASTPSGRVEQYF; CDR3 DNA: TGTGCCAGCACCCCTAGCGGGAGGGTCGAGCAGTACTTC
V gene: TRBV18; J gene: TRBJ1-2; clone size: few; D gene: NA; CDR3 protein: CASSPLPGAQVYGYTF; CDR3 DNA: TGTGCCAGCTCACCCTTACCAGGGGCCCAGGTGTATGGCTACACCTTC
V gene: TRBV7-6; J gene: TRBJ2-2; clone size: NA; D gene: TRBD2; CDR3 protein: CASSFTSGRPNTGELFF; CDR3 DNA: TGTGCCAGCAGCTTCACTAGCGGGAGGCCCAACACCGGGGAGCTGTTTTTT
V gene: TRBV2; J gene: TRBJ2-2; clone size: NA; D gene: TRBD2; CDR3 protein: CASRAGDTGELFF; CDR3 DNA: TGTGCCAGCCGAGCGGGAGATACCGGGGAGCTGTTTTTT
V gene: TRBV9; J gene: TRBJ2-7; clone size: NA; D gene: TRBD2; CDR3 protein: CASSVTSGAHSEQYF; CDR3 DNA: TGTGCCAGCAGCGTAACTAGCGGGGCCCACTCCGAGCAGTACTTC
V gene: TRBV5-1; J gene: TRBJ1-5; clone size: few; D gene: NA; CDR3 protein: CASSLDGRGGDSPQHF; CDR3 DNA: TGCGCCAGCAGCTTGGACGGACGCGGGGGGGACTCGCCCCAGCATTTT
V gene: TRBV27; J gene: TRBJ2-1; clone size: NA; D gene: NA; CDR3 protein: CASSLWRLNEQFF; CDR3 DNA: TGTGCCAGCAGTTTATGGAGGTTGAATGAGCAGTTCTTC
V gene: TRBV10-3; J gene: TRBJ1-5; clone size: NA; D gene: NA; CDR3 protein: CAISGTGVRNQPQHF; CDR3 DNA: TGTGCCATCAGTGGTACGGGGGTAAGGAATCAGCCCCAGCATTTT
V gene: TRBV1; J gene: TRBJ2-1; clone size: NA; D gene: NA; CDR3 protein: CTSIHRGGMEGEQFF; CDR3 DNA: TGCACCAGCATTCACCGGGGCGGGATGGAGGGTGAGCAGTTCTTC
V gene: TRBV6-6; J gene: TRBJ2-7; clone size: NA; D gene: NA; CDR3 protein: CASSPSRSYEQYF; CDR3 DNA: TGTGCCAGCAGTCCGAGTCGTTCCTACGAGCAGTACTTC
V gene: TRBV7-8; J gene: TRBJ2-2; clone size: NA; D gene: NA; CDR3 protein: CASSFSRVNTGELFF; CDR3 DNA: TGTGCCAGCAGCTTCAGTCGGGTTAACACCGGGGAGCTGTTTTTT
V gene: TRBV6-1; J gene: TRBJ2-3; clone size: NA; D gene: TRBD2; CDR3 protein: CASGEAGGSTDTQYF; CDR3 DNA: TGTGCCAGCGGGGAAGCGGGGGGTAGCACAGATACGCAGTATTTT
V gene: TRBV9; J gene: TRBJ1-1; clone size: NA; D gene: NA; CDR3 protein: CASSVDVVETAAFF; CDR3 DNA: TGTGCCAGCAGCGTAGACGTTGTGGAGACGGCCGCTTTCTTT
V gene: TRBV19; J gene: TRBJ2-1; clone size: once; D gene: TRBD1; CDR3 protein: CASSTPGTGRIATGPNEQFF; CDR3 DNA: TGTGCCAGTAGTACCCCCGGGACAGGGCGGATAGCGACAGGGCCCAATGAGCAGTTCTTC
V gene: TRBV21-1; J gene: TRBJ1-4; clone size: NA; D gene: NA; CDR3 protein: CASSRGGGKYEKLFF; CDR3 DNA: TGTGCCAGCAGCAGAGGTGGGGGGAAATATGAAAAACTGTTTTTT
V gene: TRBV2; J gene: TRBJ2-7; clone size: NA; D gene: TRBD1; CDR3 protein: CASSEADRGGYEQYF; CDR3 DNA: TGTGCCAGCAGTGAAGCAGACAGGGGGGGGTACGAGCAGTACTTC
V gene: TRBV5-1; J gene: TRBJ2-2; clone size: once; D gene: TRBD1; CDR3 protein: CASSPQGRGSTGELFF; CDR3 DNA: TGCGCCAGCAGCCCCCAGGGCAGGGGGAGTACCGGGGAGCTGTTTTTT
V gene: TRBV7-2; J gene: TRBJ2-2; clone size: NA; D gene: TRBD2; CDR3 protein: CASSPSAGGLAGDTGELFF; CDR3 DNA: TGTGCCAGCAGCCCCTCCGCCGGGGGACTAGCGGGAGACACCGGGGAGCTGTTTTTT
V gene: TRBV5-5; J gene: TRBJ2-7; clone size: NA; D gene: NA; CDR3 protein: CASRSPGSSYEQYF; CDR3 DNA: TGTGCCAGCAGATCCCCTGGCAGTTCCTACGAGCAGTACTTC
V gene: TRBV2; J gene: TRBJ2-5; clone size: NA; D gene: NA; CDR3 protein: CASSEAGSFAYTREVQYF; CDR3 DNA: TGTGCCAGCAGTGAAGCTGGATCGTTTGCGTATACAAGAGAGGTCCAGTACTTC